Listed here are 14 T cell receptor beta chains from one sample, sequenced in a study of beta chain features in type 1 diabetes (dated by TCRdb to about 2018). To prepare the library, the immunoSEQ multiplex PCR assay was applied. All of the isolated RNA was reverse transcribed with the High Capacity cDNA Reverse Transcription Kit, so expressed TCRB transcripts were sequenced. TCRdb provides this immuneACCESS table in a form limited to in-frame rearrangements. Some clones are lacking; in checked studies, under half of them reflect an unresolved V gene, and why the rest are absent is not known. The sample table holds about 660,000 clones, of which around 15% were seen once. Together, the top ten hold 0.03% to 0.04% of the sample. On the study overall, not on this receptor specifically: In all four CD4+ subsets, TCRB CDR3 length was moderately but significantly shorter in type 1 diabetes patients.

These TCRs' antigens remain unknown. The sample taken for sequencing was naive CD4+ T cells from blood. Per the publication, the cell subset or site label means: true naive CD4+ T cells. These TCRs come from a man aged 18 to 30 with type 1 diabetes.

This clone was counted a few times. This rearrangement joins TRBV13 to TRBJ2-7; D possibly matches TRBD1 or TRBD2 (6 bases each). The CDR3 is 14 residues long. The V end was cut by 5 bases, the J end by 2 bases, with 13 bases between. Germline assignment: CDR1 PRHDT and CDR2 FYEKMQ (reference sequence). This CDR3 is CASSARRGTYEQYF. The CDR3 DNA reads as TGTGCCAGCAGCGCCAGGAGGGGGACCTACGAGCAGTACTTC.

CDR3 sequence: CASSLVSGNAYEQYF. For the CDR3, the DNA is TGTGCCAGCAGCTTAGTTAGCGGCAACGCCTACGAGCAGTACTTC. The chain uses TRBV7-2 and TRBJ2-7; D possibly corresponds to TRBD2 (6 bases). Trimming removed 1 base from V and 2 bases from J, with 12 bases in between. This CDR3 has 15 residues. Germline-derived CDR1 and CDR2 are SGHTA and FQGNSA.

The CDR3 nucleotides are TGTGCCAGCAGCTTAGCTAGCGGGGAAACAGATACGCAGTATTTT. It codes for CASSLASGETDTQYF. The gene calls are TRBV7-9 and TRBJ2-3, with 8 positions matching TRBD2. The V gene's germline CDR1 is SEHNR and CDR2 FQNEAQ (reference sequence). The CDR3 has 15 amino acids. V trimming: 0 bases; J trimming: 3 bases; junction bases outside the gene matches: 2.

This chain uses TRBV7-9 with TRBJ2-3; possibly TRBD1 for D (5 bases). The CDR3 contains 13 residues. The V end lost 6 bases, the J end lost 3 bases, and 10 bases lay between the germline ends. Germline CDR1 and CDR2: SEHNR and FQNEAQ (reference sequence). The CDR3 DNA sequence: TGTGCCAGCAGTAATCAGGGAACAGATACGCAGTATTTT. It is translated as CASSNQGTDTQYF. The complete variable domain, with remaining parts taken from reference TRBV7-9 and TRBJ2-3, reads DTGVSQNPRHKITKRGQNVTFRCDPISEHNRLYWYRQTLGQGPEFLTYFQNEAQLEKSRLLSDRFSAERPKGSFSTLEIQRTEQGDSAMYLCASSNQGTDTQYFGPGTRLTVL.

V is TRBV2 and J is TRBJ2-1; 8 nucleotides line up with TRBD1. CDR1 and CDR2 (germline): SNHLY, FYNNEI. V shed 5 bases, J shed 5 bases, and the junction held 5 bases outside the gene matches. The CDR3 runs to 14 residues. The CDR3 sequence: CASSPRQGNNEQFF. CDR3 in DNA: TGTGCCAGCAGTCCTCGACAGGGGAACAATGAGCAGTTCTTC. Combining the CDR3 with reference TRBV2 and TRBJ2-1 gives the whole variable domain EPEVTQTPSHQVTQMGQEVILRCVPISNHLYFYWYRQILGQKVEFLVSFYNNEISEKSEIFDDQFSVERPDGSNFTLKIRSTKLEDSAMYFCASSPRQGNNEQFFGPGTRLTVL.

V and J are TRBV19 and TRBJ1-6; D may be TRBD1 (6 bases). Trimming stripped 4 bases from V and 3 bases from J, with 13 bases between. CDR1 and CDR2 from the germline V gene are LNHDA and SQIVND (reference sequence). The CDR3 has 16 residues. The CDR3 reads CASSTRDKGYNSPLHF. DNA of the CDR3: TGTGCCAGTAGTACTCGGGACAAGGGCTATAATTCACCCCTCCACTTT.

This clone was counted between two and nine times. The rearrangement links TRBV7-2 to TRBJ2-3; 9 bases are shared with TRBD1. This CDR3 is built from 15 residues. V shed 2 bases and J 3 bases; nucleotides not matched to a gene: 3. Germline CDR1 reads SGHTA; CDR2 reads FQGNSA. The DNA of the CDR3 is TGTGCCAGCAGCTTATGGGACAGGGTAACAGATACGCAGTATTTT. It specifies CASSLWDRVTDTQYF.

This chain connects TRBV2 to TRBJ2-5; either TRBD1 or TRBD2 may supply D (5 bases each). The CDR3 is made up of 13 amino acids. From germline, CDR1 is SNHLY and CDR2 FYNNEI. Trimming stripped 4 bases from V and 5 bases from J, with 11 bases between. The CDR3 sequence is CASSAGPSETQYF. In DNA, the CDR3 is TGTGCCAGCAGTGCGGGGCCTTCGGAGACCCAGTACTTC.

The chain joins TRBV5-4 to TRBJ1-2; D call uncertain. Looked up from germline, CDR1 is SGHNT and CDR2 is YYREEE (reference sequence). The CDR3 is made up of 13 amino acids. V was pared by 5 bases and J by 4 bases, with 12 bases between. This CDR3 is CASSFDGFYGYTF. The CDR3 DNA follows: TGTGCCAGCAGTTTCGACGGCTTCTATGGCTACACCTTC. The full variable domain, rest sourced from reference TRBV5-4 and TRBJ1-2, is ETGVTQSPTHLIKTRGQQVTLRCSSQSGHNTVSWYQQALGQGPQFIFQYYREEENGRGNFPPRFSGLQFPNYSSELNVNALELDDSALYLCASSFDGFYGYTFGSGTRLTVV.

In this sample, this clone turned up a few times. The chain has TRBV28 and TRBJ2-7; no clear D. CDR3 length: 13 amino acids. V shed 3 bases and J shed 0 bases, with 6 bases lying between them. Germline loops: CDR1 MDHEN, CDR2 SYDVKM. In DNA, the CDR3 is TGTGCCAGCAGTTTGCACACCTCCTACGAGCAGTACTTC. Translating it yields CASSLHTSYEQYF.

This clone appeared a few times. V usage is TRBV5-1 and J usage is TRBJ2-5, with 11 bases fitting TRBD2. Per the germline V gene, CDR1 is SGHRS and CDR2 is YFSETQ. CDR3 size: 17 residues. Trimming cost V 4 bases and J 0 bases; bases outside gene matches: 8. The DNA for the CDR3 is TGCGCCAGCAGCCTATCCGGACTAGCGGGTTACCAAGAGACCCAGTACTTC. It translates to CASSLSGLAGYQETQYF.

This clone was found a few times. One end of the junction fails to match germline, which may point to a read error. The rearrangement uses TRBV30 and TRBJ1-1; 7 bases are shared with TRBD1. The CDR3 totals 12 residues. Looked up from germline, CDR1 is GTSNPN and CDR2 is SVGIG (reference sequence). CDR3 DNA sequence: TGTGCCTGGAATCGACAGGGAGCCTACGCGGCATTT. Protein product: CAWNRQGAYAAF. The variable domain in full, completed from reference TRBV30 and TRBJ1-1, reads SQTIHQWPATLVQPVGSPLSLECTVEGTSNPNLYWYRQAAGRGLQLLFYSVGIGQISSEVPQNLSASRPQDRQFILSSKKLLLSDSGFYLCAWNRQGAYAAFGQGTRLTVV.

This clone was detected a few times. The chain couples TRBV6-5 to TRBJ2-6, with D possibly TRBD2 on 5 matching bases. V was cut by 8 bases and J by 0 bases, with 8 bases left in between. Looked up from germline, CDR1 is MNHEY and CDR2 is SVGAGI. The CDR3 covers 14 residues. In DNA form, the CDR3 reads TGTGCCAGCGTGGGGAGCTCTGGGGCCAACGTCCTGACTTTC. Amino acids: CASVGSSGANVLTF.

The V call is TRBV13, the J call TRBJ2-1, with D possibly TRBD2 on 6 matching bases. The CDR3 extends over 14 amino acids. Germline V gene lookup returns CDR1 PRHDT and CDR2 FYEKMQ (reference sequence). V was pared by 5 bases and J by 5 bases, with 13 bases between. Here the CDR3 reads CASSRPGGNNEQFF. The DNA for the CDR3 is TGTGCCAGCAGCCGCCCCGGGGGAAACAATGAGCAGTTCTTC.